The clone carrying this T cell receptor beta chain was counted only a few times. Its antigen is as yet unknown. The record originates from a study of radiation and T cells in renal cell carcinoma. The method was immunoSEQ multiplex PCR; TCRdb's version includes in-frame clones alone and lacks a portion of them. The sample comprises some 50,000 clones, about 83% of which are singletons, and 25% to 35% rests with the top ten. The study's findings and limits: In blood, top tumor clones expanded by 2 weeks, shrinking by 4.

Sample time point: baseline pretreatment blood. Sample treatment: 15 Gy SBRT to primary tumor, nephrectomy 4 weeks later. The germline V gene has CDR1 SQVTM and CDR2 ANQGSEA. The CDR3 has 14 residues. The trim removed 0 bases at V and 2 bases at J, leaving 1 base unmatched. The receptor comes from a woman in her 70s with renal cell carcinoma. The sequencing used blood, collected from a patient whose treatment included radiotherapy and nephrectomy. The chain carries TRBV29-1 and TRBJ1-3; 7 nucleotides agree with TRBD1. Written as DNA, the CDR3 is TGCAGCGTTGAAGAGACAGGGACTGGAAACACCATATATTTT. Residues: CSVEETGTGNTIYF.